This T cell receptor beta chain derives from a study of T cell responses to AZD1222 COVID-19 vaccine. General study results and limits: The span of vaccine-associated CD4 TCRs extended across spike, with dominance at 160-218 and 743-854. Only after the peak T cell response were repertoires sampled. A mostly white British donor set with more females was recruited, and clonal diversity was possibly underestimated.

Worth noting for this clone: The antigen is not known.

Trimming shortened V by 4 bases and J by 4 bases, and 10 bases separated the two germline ends. In germline, CDR1 is KGHSH, CDR2 LQKENI. CDR3 length equals 13 residues. TCRdb keeps only in-frame clones here, not all; method: immunoSEQ multiplex PCR. The sample has 100,000 to 120,000 clones, roughly nine tenths seen once; the top ten hold roughly 1.5%. The chain links TRBV18 to TRBJ1-1, with unresolved D. The sequence was collected from an adult in good health. The source material was peripheral blood, sampled on day 0 of AZD1222 vaccination. The CDR3 DNA sequence: TGTGCCAGCTCACTGACTGGGAGCACTGAAGCTTTCTTT. Protein product: CASSLTGSTEAFF.